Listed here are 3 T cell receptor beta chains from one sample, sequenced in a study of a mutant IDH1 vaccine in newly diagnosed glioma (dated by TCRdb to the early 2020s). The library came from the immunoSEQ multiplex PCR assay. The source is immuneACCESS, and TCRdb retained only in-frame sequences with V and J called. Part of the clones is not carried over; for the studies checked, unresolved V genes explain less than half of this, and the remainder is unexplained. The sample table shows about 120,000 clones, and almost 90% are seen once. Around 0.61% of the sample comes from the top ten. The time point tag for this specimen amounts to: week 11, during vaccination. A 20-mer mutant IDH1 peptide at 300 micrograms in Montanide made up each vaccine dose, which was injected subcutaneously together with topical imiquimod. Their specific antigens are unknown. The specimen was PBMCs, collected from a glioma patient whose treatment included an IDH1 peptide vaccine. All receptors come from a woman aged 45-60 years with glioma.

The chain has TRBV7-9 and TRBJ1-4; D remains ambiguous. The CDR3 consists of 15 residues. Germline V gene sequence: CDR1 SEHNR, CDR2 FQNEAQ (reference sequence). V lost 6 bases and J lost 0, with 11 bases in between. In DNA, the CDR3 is TGTGCCAGCAGACCGGTGAGGGCAACTAATGAAAAACTGTTTTTT. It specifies CASRPVRATNEKLFF. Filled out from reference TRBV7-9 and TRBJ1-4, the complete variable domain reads DTGVSQNPRHKITKRGQNVTFRCDPISEHNRLYWYRQTLGQGPEFLTYFQNEAQLEKSRLLSDRFSAERPKGSFSTLEIQRTEQGDSAMYLCASRPVRATNEKLFFGSGTQLSVL.

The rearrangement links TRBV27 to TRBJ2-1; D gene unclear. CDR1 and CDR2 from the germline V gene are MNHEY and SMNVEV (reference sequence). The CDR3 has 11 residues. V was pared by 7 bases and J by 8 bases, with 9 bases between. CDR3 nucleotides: TGTGCCAGCACCATGGGCCATGAGCAGTTCTTC. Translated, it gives CASTMGHEQFF.

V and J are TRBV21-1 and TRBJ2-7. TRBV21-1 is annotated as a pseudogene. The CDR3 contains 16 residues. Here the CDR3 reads CASSMGEHFPSYEQYF. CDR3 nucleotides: TGTGCCAGCAGCATGGGGGAGCACTTTCCCTCCTACGAGCAGTACTTC.